This TCR beta chain came from a study of immune characterization of retroperitoneal liposarcoma. TCRdb used MiXCR to reprocess the PCR reads, holding one entry per CDR3 protein. The sample holds approximately 10,000 distinct CDR3 sequences; roughly 26% are singletons and the top ten take roughly 19%. Per the germline V gene, CDR1 is SGHTA and CDR2 is FQGNSA. The V end lost 5 bases, the J end lost 1 base, and 19 bases lay between the germline ends. The CDR3 runs to 17 residues. The clonotype was recovered from a male donor with retroperitoneal liposarcoma. The V gene is TRBV7-2, the J gene TRBJ2-3; D not resolved. Material: blood. The CDR3 region has the DNA TGTGCCAGCAGCCGGCATGGGGTGGCCACTGGCACAGATACGCAGTATTTT. Translated: CASSRHGVATGTDTQYF.